The 31 T cell receptor beta chains below come from one sample, sequenced in a study of tissue T cells after allogeneic stem cell transplantation. Profiled with immunoSEQ multiplex PCR; TCRdb holds only in-frame clones, not every one. The sample consists of about 3,700 clones, approximately 50% of them appearing once. Source: tissue from the ileum, taken at autopsy. The source is a male donor aged 60 or older with lung cancer.

The chain uses TRBV5-4 and TRBJ2-3, with 8 bases that match TRBD1. Unmatched junction bases numbered 15, after V lost 3 bases and J lost 6 bases. The CDR3 loop spans 17 amino acids. Germline V lookup: CDR1 SGHNT, CDR2 YYREEE (reference sequence). In DNA form, the CDR3 reads TGTGCCAGCAGCTCCCCCAAAGACAGGGGCGGCGTCGATACGCAGTATTTT. It encodes CASSSPKDRGGVDTQYF.

The rearrangement joins TRBV5-1 to TRBJ2-1, with a possible D match to TRBD2 (6 bases). Trimming cost V 5 bases and J 4 bases, with 16 bases left between them. In germline, CDR1 is SGHRS, CDR2 YFSETQ. CDR3 length equals 15 residues. CDR3 in amino acids: CASSLGRTGYNEQFF. In DNA, the CDR3 is TGCGCCAGCAGTCTCGGGAGAACGGGGTACAATGAGCAGTTCTTC.

This clone was seen a handful of times. This chain joins TRBV7-2 and TRBJ2-7; D is undetermined. Trimming removed 2 bases at V and 7 bases at J, with 9 bases between. Germline CDR1 reads SGHTA; CDR2 reads FQGNSA. The length of the CDR3 is 12 residues. The CDR3 DNA sequence: TGTGCCAGCAGCTTAATAGGTCCTGAGCAGTACTTC. Encoded protein: CASSLIGPEQYF.

A note on this clone: Other DNA sequences in this sample translate to the same CDR3. The chain uses TRBV7-9 and TRBJ1-1; D is undetermined. Germline V gene sequence: CDR1 SEHNR, CDR2 FQNEAQ (reference sequence). The V end lost 3 bases, the J end lost 1 base, and 12 bases lay between the germline ends. This CDR3 has 15 amino acids. CDR3 in amino acids: CASSFTPLGNTEAFF. The CDR3 DNA sequence: TGTGCCAGCAGCTTTACCCCCCTCGGGAACACTGAAGCTTTCTTT.

This chain joins TRBV7-2 and TRBJ1-5; D gene unclear. In germline, CDR1 is SGHTA, CDR2 FQGNSA. V shed 5 bases and J shed 7 bases, with 15 bases lying between them. CDR3 size: 14 residues. DNA of the CDR3: TGTGCCAGCAGCCGCGGGCCTTCAATGCAGCCCCAGCATTTT. The encoded protein is CASSRGPSMQPQHF.

The chain employs TRBV3-1 (or the pseudogene TRBV3-2) and TRBJ2-3; perhaps TRBD2 as D (6 bases). V was pared by 3 bases and J by 4 bases, with 17 bases between. The CDR3 has 16 residues. The germline CDR1 and CDR2 sequences are LGHDT and YNNKEL (reference sequence). Here the CDR3 DNA reads TGTGCCAGCAGCCATCAAAGGGACTCCGATTCAGATACGCAGTATTTT. This translates into CASSHQRDSDSDTQYF.

The chain employs TRBV7-2 and TRBJ1-5; D is ambiguous. The V and J ends lost 2 bases and 5 bases respectively, with 10 bases between them. Germline-derived CDR1 and CDR2 are SGHTA and FQGNSA. The CDR3 loop spans 14 amino acids. CDR3 nucleotide sequence: TGTGCCAGCAGCTTACTCGGGATCGATCAGCCCCAGCATTTT. Protein: CASSLLGIDQPQHF.

DNA of the CDR3: TGCGCCAGCAGCCCTTACCTCGAGGGGATAGGGATTCAGCCCCAGCATTTT. It specifies CASSPYLEGIGIQPQHF. This chain connects TRBV4-1 to TRBJ1-5; the D gene is possibly TRBD1 (5 bases). The CDR3 sequence is 17 residues long. From germline, CDR1 is MGHRA and CDR2 YSYEKL. Deletions cut 4 bases from V and 6 bases from J, with 22 bases between.

This clone was observed a handful of times. This chain connects TRBV6-4 to TRBJ2-5; the match to TRBD2 covers 11 bases. The CDR3 contains 13 residues. Trimming at V came to 5 bases and at J to 4 bases, leaving 0 bases not matched to a gene. Germline values: CDR1 MRHNA, CDR2 SNTAGT. For the CDR3, the DNA is TGTGCCAGCAGTACTAGCGGGAGAGAGACCCAGTACTTC. Translation: CASSTSGRETQYF.

The chain links TRBV14 to TRBJ2-4; D not resolved. V shed 2 bases and J shed 2 bases, with 10 bases lying between them. The CDR3 contains 15 residues. The germline V gene encodes CDR1 SGHDN and CDR2 FVKESK. In DNA, the CDR3 is TGTGCCAGCAGCCAACTAGGGTGGACCAAAAACATTCAGTACTTC. This encodes CASSQLGWTKNIQYF.

The chain employs TRBV7-9 and TRBJ1-2, with 11 bases fitting TRBD1. Losses at the gene ends were 5 bases for V and 2 bases for J; bases not matched to a gene: 4. Germline V gene data show CDR1 as SEHNR and CDR2 as FQNEAQ (reference sequence). The CDR3 covers 15 residues. CDR3 residues: CASSHRTGGNYGYTF. The DNA for the CDR3 is TGTGCCAGCAGCCATAGGACAGGGGGCAACTATGGCTACACCTTC.

This clone has just a few counts. Different DNA sequences within this sample yield the same CDR3. The CDR3 nucleotides are TGTGCCAGCAGTGTTGGGGGGGGCTATGGCTACACCTTC. Translated, it gives CASSVGGGYGYTF. The genes are TRBV2 and TRBJ1-2, with D tentatively TRBD1 (5 bases). CDR3 length: 13 amino acids. CDR1 SNHLY and CDR2 FYNNEI come from the germline V gene. V was trimmed by 4 bases and J by 4 bases, leaving 10 bases between them.

The chain combines TRBV4-2 with TRBJ1-3; possibly TRBD1 for D (6 bases). V shed 0 bases and J shed 8 bases, with 8 bases lying between them. Germline CDR1 and CDR2: LGHNA and YNFKEQ. This CDR3 contains 13 residues. The CDR3 reads CASSQDRGDTIYF. CDR3 sequence (DNA): TGTGCCAGCAGCCAAGATAGGGGGGACACCATATATTTT.

This clone was observed once. The V gene is TRBV24-1, the J gene TRBJ2-7, with 7 bases fitting TRBD1. The junction had 2 bases not matched to a gene; V was cut back by 1 base and J by 9 bases. The CDR3 consists of 12 residues. Germline V gene sequence: CDR1 KGHDR, CDR2 SFDVKD. In DNA, the CDR3 is TGTGCCACCAGTGATTTAGGGGGCAGGCAGTACTTC. Its translation: CATSDLGGRQYF.

The chain combines TRBV19 with TRBJ2-7; unclear D gene. This CDR3 has 13 amino acids. In germline, CDR1 is LNHDA, CDR2 SQIVND (reference sequence). V was shortened by 3 bases and J by 0 bases, with 6 bases between the two germline ends. The CDR3 coding sequence is TGTGCCAGTAGTATCGCTAGCTCCTACGAGCAGTACTTC. Translated: CASSIASSYEQYF.

This clone was counted a single time. The CDR3 DNA follows: TGTGCCAGCAGGGGCCGGGCGAACTCTGGAAACACCATATATTTT. Translating it yields CASRGRANSGNTIYF. The rearrangement joins TRBV6-5 to TRBJ1-3; no reliable D call. Germline CDR1 MNHEY, CDR2 SVGAGI. CDR3 size: 15 residues. V gave up 6 bases and J gave up 0 bases, with 12 bases separating them.

J is TRBJ2-1 and V is TRBV7-8; D might be TRBD1 or TRBD2, each matching 6 bases. V dropped 5 bases and J dropped 5 bases, with 10 bases sitting between them. Per germline, CDR1 SGHVS and CDR2 FQNEAQ. The CDR3 extends over 13 amino acids. The CDR3 loop is CASSAGQDNEQFF. The CDR3 region has the DNA TGTGCCAGCAGCGCGGGACAAGACAATGAGCAGTTCTTC.

This clone came up a few times. The chain joins TRBV7-8 to TRBJ1-1, with 11 bases aligning to TRBD1. The junction had 4 bases not matched to a gene; V was cut back by 3 bases and J by 7 bases. The CDR3 contains 14 residues. CDR1 is SGHVS, CDR2 FQNEAQ, per germline. In nucleotides, the CDR3 is TGTGCCAGCAGCTTTCTGGGACAGGGGGTTGAAGCTTTCTTT. Amino acid sequence: CASSFLGQGVEAFF. The whole variable domain, filled in from reference TRBV7-8 and TRBJ1-1, reads GAGVSQSPRYKVAKRGQDVALRCDPISGHVSLFWYQQALGQGPEFLTYFQNEAQLDKSGLPSDRFFAERPEGSVSTLKIQRTQQEDSAVYLCASSFLGQGVEAFFGQGTRLTVV.

This clone occurred a few times. V usage is TRBV5-1 and J usage is TRBJ1-1; a possible D gene is TRBD1 (5 bases). Trimming cost V 3 bases and J 3 bases, with 24 bases left between them. The CDR3 extends over 18 amino acids. Germline V CDR1 and CDR2: SGHRS, YFSETQ. The chain's CDR3 is CASSSRWDPTPRDTEAFF. In nucleotides, the CDR3 is TGCGCCAGCAGCTCGCGGTGGGACCCGACCCCCAGGGACACTGAAGCTTTCTTT.

In its sample, this clone was seen a few times. The chain has TRBV18 and TRBJ1-2; possibly TRBD1 for D (6 bases). From germline, CDR1 is KGHSH and CDR2 LQKENI. The CDR3 is 16 residues long. Between the trimmed V and J ends, which lost 0 bases and 7 bases, there was a span of 18 bases. The CDR3 reads CASSPPIRPEGGGYTF. In DNA, the CDR3 is TGTGCCAGCTCACCACCTATACGCCCCGAGGGGGGTGGCTACACCTTC.

This chain links TRBV6-5 with TRBJ2-1, with TRBD2 identical over 7 bases. Germline V gene sequence: CDR1 MNHEY, CDR2 SVGAGI. V was pared by 6 bases and J by 4 bases, with 9 bases of the junction left unmatched. This CDR3 contains 15 residues. This CDR3 reads CASRSGGAGYNEQFF. DNA for the CDR3: TGTGCCAGCAGGTCGGGGGGAGCGGGTTACAATGAGCAGTTCTTC.

This clone was seen more than once but under ten times. This sequence joins TRBV6-2 or TRBV6-3 and TRBJ2-5; no clear D. The CDR3 loop spans 14 amino acids. Germline V gives CDR1 MNHEY, CDR2 SVGEGT. With 5 bases removed from V and 5 bases from J, the gap between germline ends came to 15 bases. CDR3 DNA sequence: TGTGCCAGCAGTGCCGCGGCTACCGTCGAGACCCAGTACTTC. Translation gives CASSAAATVETQYF.

This rearrangement joins TRBV27 to TRBJ2-3, with D perhaps matching TRBD1 or TRBD2 (5 bases each). Trimming left V 6 bases short and J 5 bases short, with 21 bases between. This CDR3 has 16 residues. CDR1 and CDR2 from the germline V gene are MNHEY and SMNVEV (reference sequence). The CDR3 loop reads CASSPWAGSSGDTQYF. For the CDR3, the DNA is TGTGCCAGCAGCCCATGGGCAGGGAGTTCGGGAGATACGCAGTATTTT.

This sequence joins TRBV6-2 or TRBV6-3 and TRBJ1-2, with 9 bases identical to TRBD1. The V gene's germline CDR1 is MNHEY and CDR2 SVGEGT. J was trimmed by 8 bases and V by 6 bases; bases with no gene match: 7. This CDR3 region has 13 residues. For the CDR3, the DNA is TGTGCCAGCAGCCGGGACAGGGAGCGAGGCTACACCTTC. It is translated as CASSRDRERGYTF.

A few counts support this clone. The rearrangement links TRBV7-9 to TRBJ2-1, with D possibly being TRBD2 (5 bases). The V and J ends lost 0 bases and 8 bases respectively, with 8 bases between them. The CDR3 totals 13 residues. CDR1 and CDR2 (germline): SEHNR, FQNEAQ (reference sequence). Here the CDR3 DNA reads TGTGCCAGCAGCTTAGCGGGAGCGCATGAGCAGTTCTTC. Its protein product is CASSLAGAHEQFF.

The count of this clone is one. The chain couples TRBV9 to TRBJ2-3, with D hard to call. V lost 5 bases and J lost 2, with 12 bases in between. Germline values: CDR1 SGDLS, CDR2 YYNGEE. The length of the CDR3 is 14 residues. For the CDR3, the DNA is TGTGCCAGCAGTGACAAAGGGTACACAGATACGCAGTATTTT. It specifies CASSDKGYTDTQYF.

This chain joins TRBV6-5 and TRBJ1-6; no firm D call. Per the germline V gene, CDR1 is MNHEY and CDR2 is SVGAGI. This CDR3 has 16 residues. The V gene lost 0 bases and the J gene lost 0 bases, with 6 bases spanning the gap. The CDR3 DNA is TGTGCCAGCAGTTACTCGTACAGCTCCTATAATTCACCCCTCCACTTT. Translation: CASSYSYSSYNSPLHF.

V is TRBV29-1 and J is TRBJ2-1; maybe TRBD2 (5 bases). Germline V CDR1 and CDR2: SQVTM, ANQGSEA. Trimming removed 4 bases from V and 9 bases from J, with 13 bases in between. The CDR3 has 12 amino acids. CDR3 amino acids: CSVVPEGGEQFF. DNA for the CDR3: TGCAGCGTTGTCCCCGAGGGCGGTGAGCAGTTCTTC.

The V call is TRBV30, the J call TRBJ1-2, with D hard to call. V dropped 3 bases and J dropped 1 base, with 6 bases sitting between them. The CDR3 is made up of 12 amino acids. The germline V gene encodes CDR1 GTSNPN and CDR2 SVGIG (reference sequence). CDR3 loop: CAWSYSNYGYTF. DNA for the CDR3: TGTGCCTGGAGCTACAGTAACTATGGCTACACCTTC. Looking up the rest from reference TRBV30 and TRBJ1-2 gives the full variable domain: SQTIHQWPATLVQPVGSPLSLECTVEGTSNPNLYWYRQAAGRGLQLLFYSVGIGQISSEVPQNLSASRPQDRQFILSSKKLLLSDSGFYLCAWSYSNYGYTFGSGTRLTVV.

As for this clone: The DNA is omitted, as the CDR3 cannot be located on it reliably, and the CDR3 follows TCRdb's listing. The rearrangement joins TRBV21-1 to TRBJ2-3; TRBD2, the D gene given by the table, was not confirmed from the DNA. TRBV21-1 is a known pseudogene. The CDR3 adds up to 18 amino acids, both ends counted. The CDR3 reads CASSKGFGPGSGTDTQYF.

V is TRBV6-1 and J is TRBJ2-7, with 11 bases aligning to TRBD2. There are 19 residues in the CDR3. Per the germline V gene, CDR1 is MNHNS and CDR2 is SASEGT. With V trimmed by 4 bases and J by 6 bases, 20 bases remained unmatched. Written as DNA, the CDR3 is TGTGCCAGCAGTGGCATACTAGCGGGGGAGTTAGGTCCTAGTGGCGAGCAGTACTTC. This encodes CASSGILAGELGPSGEQYF.